The entry below describes one T cell receptor beta chain. The record originates from a study of blood T cell repertoires in COVID-19. Study-level background: Samples came from the United States, Italy and Spain, spanning acute and convalescent COVID-19. In each case, the material was cDNA or gDNA derived from T cells, B-cell-depleted T cells, or PBMCs.

Germline V lookup: CDR1 SGHTA, CDR2 FQGTGA. The germline V and J ends were trimmed by 0 bases and 4 bases, with 6 bases remaining between them. The CDR3 is 14 residues long. The data were produced by immunoSEQ multiplex PCR, yet TCRdb's version contains in-frame clones alone and is incomplete. The sample yields 50,000 to 65,000 clones, around 86% seen once. This sequence was found in a human donor in a cohort sampled during active COVID-19. The sample taken for sequencing was peripheral blood. This chain uses TRBV7-3 with TRBJ2-2; perhaps TRBD2 as D (6 bases). CDR3 sequence reads: CASSLTGSTGELFF. Written as DNA, the CDR3 is TGTGCCAGCAGCTTAACCGGGAGCACCGGGGAGCTGTTTTTT.